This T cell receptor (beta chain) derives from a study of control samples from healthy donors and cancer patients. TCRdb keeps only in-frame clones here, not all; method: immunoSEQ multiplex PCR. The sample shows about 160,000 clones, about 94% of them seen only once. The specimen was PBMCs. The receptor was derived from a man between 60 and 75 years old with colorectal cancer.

In nucleotides, the CDR3 is TGTGCCAGTAGTCCGGAGGATAGGACTGAAGCTTTCTTT. This gives the protein CASSPEDRTEAFF. The chain has TRBV19 and TRBJ1-1; D is ambiguous. Germline CDR1 LNHDA, CDR2 SQIVND (reference sequence). CDR3 length: 13 amino acids. The V gene lost 5 bases and the J gene lost 5 bases, with 12 bases spanning the gap. Full variable domain (missing parts from reference TRBV19 and TRBJ1-1): DGGITQSPKYLFRKEGQNVTLSCEQNLNHDAMYWYRQDPGQGLRLIYYSQIVNDFQKGDIAEGYSVSREKKESFPLTVTSAQKNPTAFYLCASSPEDRTEAFFGQGTRLTVV.